This TCR beta chain was captured by sequencing in a study of T cells in Graves' hyperthyroidism and ophthalmopathy. Study-level information: Prior to any treatment, at the point of initial diagnosis, peripheral blood was collected.

Amplified TCR beta CDR3 regions came from RNA transcripts. HTBI primers were used for first-round RT-PCR of the TCR CDR3. Each CDR3 protein gets one entry after TCRdb re-called the multiplex PCR reads with MiXCR. The profile shows hundreds of thousands of distinct CDR3 sequences, about 17% of them singletons. On this clonotype: Antigen unknown. Just one base apart from a much larger clone, this may be a read error.

Study results and caveats: Stable hyperthyroidism and ophthalmopathy were separated using 13 V-J signatures.

This TCR was sampled from a man aged 35 to 55 with Graves' hyperthyroidism. The sample consisted of blood.

CDR3 in amino acids: CASSPRQVNYGYTF. The CDR3 nucleotides read TGTGCCAGCTCACCCCGACAGGTTAACTATGGCTACACCTTC. The J gene is TRBJ1-2, the V gene TRBV18, with a tentative D call TRBD1 (6 bases). Trimming cost V 3 bases and J 1 base, with 9 bases left between them. The CDR3 consists of 14 residues. Germline V gene data show CDR1 as KGHSH and CDR2 as LQKENI.